The clone carrying this TCR beta chain was seen only a few times. This sample is part of a study of molecular identifiers for immune sequencing clone quantification. TCRdb used MiXCR to reprocess the PCR reads, holding one entry per CDR3 protein. Counted here are 460,000 or so distinct CDR3 sequences, about a fifth occurring once; the ten biggest clones make up 0.65% to 0.95%. CD8+CD4-CCR7+CD45RA+ cells were sorted as naive CD8 T cells. The germline V gene has CDR1 DFQATT and CDR2 SNEGSKA (reference sequence). There are 15 residues in the CDR3. J lost 1 base, V lost 6 bases, and 12 bases had no gene match.

Input material: naive CD8+ T cells from blood, with Jurkat cell RNA spiked in. Sample subset: FACS-sorted CD8+CD4-CCR7+CD45RA+ naive T cells. The receptor was derived from a human donor in good health. Some libraries in this study had Jurkat cell RNA spiked in. The chain links TRBV20-1 to TRBJ2-7; 7 bases fit TRBD1. The DNA of the CDR3 is TGCAGTGCCATTACCTTGGGGGACAGTTCCTACGAGCAGTACTTC. Translation: CSAITLGDSSYEQYF.